This TCR beta chain appears in the sequencing data of a study of blood T cell repertoires in COVID-19 (dated by TCRdb to about 2020). In terms of the full investigation: Collaborator samples came from the United States, Italy and Spain and covered acute and convalescent phases of COVID-19. The material from the prospective study consisted of cDNA or gDNA derived from T cells, B-cell-depleted T cells, or PBMCs. Subjects who had been exposed to COVID-19, were actively infected with it, or had recovered from it provided the deeply sampled blood TCRbeta repertoires that made up the dataset. A freely available public database, intended as a resource for researchers studying the immune response to SARS-CoV-2, is where the repertoires were released. Samples were obtained from the ongoing ImmuneRACE study (first 160 participants) and from 1,000 to 1,500 subjects provided by 6 global collaborators. A de-identified subject ID, COVID-19 status, age in years and sex were almost always included in the sample metadata. Where available, HLA class I and class II types were taken from metadata supplied by the sample provider and were not determined by assay-based typing. Study-level results and caveats: The quantity of clinical and demographic metadata differed by source and by participant and was supplied without curation.

Comment on this clone: The antigen this receptor binds is unknown. There are no base qualities to consult, and no much larger clone falls within one base.

The immunoSEQ Assay, a bias-controlled multiplex PCR, was used to amplify TCRbeta CDR3 regions from genomic DNA. The authors processed their data as follows. Within the assay, amplification of reference gene primers was used to estimate how many nucleated cells each sample contained. Sequence reads were collapsed and filtered to measure the absolute abundance of every unique TCRbeta CDR3 rearrangement. For each sample, productive Simpson clonality was calculated as the square root of Simpson's diversity index over productive rearrangements. This is the immuneACCESS table as TCRdb keeps it, with only in-frame sequences that have V and J called. A part of the clones is gone; compared with another copy, unresolved V genes explain less than half, and the rest is unexplained. The V and J calls and the clone size are those of that table, but D and trimming were determined from the DNA. This sample holds around 130,000 clones; less than 85% were observed only once. The ten most abundant clones make up 9% to 15% of the sample.

Via the germline V gene, CDR1 is SGHDN and CDR2 FVKESK. Compared with germline, V lacks 1 base and J lacks 5 bases; bases without a gene match: 7. From cysteine to phenylalanine, the CDR3 is 16 amino acids long. The kept DNA is CDR3 alone, 48 bases in frame from the first base. Each collaborating institution followed its own protocols to collect whole blood in K2EDTA tubes. For TCRbeta analysis, collaborator samples were shipped as frozen whole blood, as isolated PBMCs, or as DNA extracted from either sample type. Sequencing used peripheral blood. This clonotype was sampled from a woman aged 55-70 years with acute or convalescent COVID-19. The chain is made from TRBV14 and TRBJ1-2; 10 central nucleotides agree with TRBD1. The DNA reads TGTGCCAGCAGCCAAGGCCCACTGGGACAGGGGTATGGCTACACCTTC. It translates as CASSQGPLGQGYGYTF.